Listed here are 5 T cell receptor beta chains from one sample, sequenced in a study of breast tumors, draining lymph nodes, adjacent tissues. TCRdb called the multiplex PCR reads again in MiXCR, with one record for every CDR3 protein. The sample lists under 250,000 distinct CDR3 sequences; approximately 31% were seen once. Breast cancer patients provided tissue from their axillary draining lymph nodes. The material sequenced was axillary lymph node tissue. The origin of the receptors is a female donor with breast cancer. Some clones in this sample may be carry-over from other donors' samples.

The J gene is TRBJ2-6, the V gene TRBV6-6; unclear D gene. The CDR3 is 16 amino acids. The V and J ends lost 5 bases and 0 bases respectively, with 11 bases between them. Per the germline V gene, CDR1 is MNHNY and CDR2 is SVGAGI (reference sequence). The CDR3 loop reads CASSRTIGSGANVLTF. The CDR3 DNA follows: TGTGCCAGCAGTCGGACGATTGGCTCTGGGGCCAACGTCCTGACTTTC.

In its sample, this clonotype was seen many times. V and J are TRBV12-3 or TRBV12-4 and TRBJ2-7; D call uncertain. V was cut by 7 bases and J by 6 bases, with 10 bases left in between. This CDR3 contains 11 residues. CDR3 in DNA: TGTGCCAGCATATCGAGAGGCGAGCAGTACTTC. It translates to CASISRGEQYF.

This clonotype was counted only a few times. V gene TRBV20-1 combines with J gene TRBJ1-1; possible D gene TRBD1, 5 bases. The CDR3 is 11 residues long. CDR1 and CDR2 from the germline V gene are DFQATT and SNEGSKA (reference sequence). V shed 7 bases and J shed 5 bases, with 11 bases lying between them. In DNA, the CDR3 is TGCAGTGTCAGGGAATGGACTGAAGCTTTCTTT. Translating gives CSVREWTEAFF.

Many counts were recorded for this clonotype. The chain combines TRBV3-1 with TRBJ2-5; the D gene is possibly TRBD2 (5 bases). Trimming removed 0 bases from V and 4 bases from J, with 12 bases in between. Germline CDR1 LGHDT, CDR2 YNNKEL (reference sequence). The CDR3 has 15 residues. The CDR3 here is CASSQDGRGRETQYF. The CDR3 nucleotides read TGTGCCAGCAGCCAAGATGGGAGAGGGCGAGAGACCCAGTACTTC.

With regard to this clonotype: A read error may be the cause here, since a much bigger clone is one base away. The chain links TRBV6-6 to TRBJ2-3; D ambiguous. Germline loops: CDR1 MNHNY, CDR2 SVGAGI (reference sequence). V was cut by 7 bases and J by 1 base, with 9 bases left in between. The CDR3 consists of 13 residues. The CDR3 sequence: CASTRDGTDTQYF. CDR3 bases: TGTGCCAGCACTCGCGATGGCACAGATACGCAGTATTTT.